This T cell receptor beta chain was documented in a study of T cells after posttransplantation cyclophosphamide. Notes on the study in general: After PTCy, TRB diversity resembled that of CNI/methotrexate controls. Skin or GI-infiltrating T cells shared few TRB sequences with blood. Donor-recipient repertoire similarity was low at 1-2 months, rising over year one.

Germline V gives CDR1 SGHDT, CDR2 YYEEEE. J gave up 5 bases and V 5 bases, and 7 bases lay outside the gene matches. CDR3 length: 14 residues. Busulfan-fludarabine conditioning, marrow transplant, and cyclophosphamide on days +3 and +4 were administered. Remarks on this clone: Its antigen is not identified.

Profiling relied on immunoSEQ multiplex PCR, and the TCRdb table lists in-frame clones only, not all of them. The sample includes about 19,000 clones, approximately 69% seen only once; the top ten take 25% to 35%. The V call is TRBV5-6, the J call TRBJ1-1, with 9 bases fitting TRBD1. Sample: PBMCs, taken after an allogeneic stem cell transplant with post-transplant cyclophosphamide. The sequence was collected from a young adult male patient who received an allogeneic stem cell transplant from a related donor, was CMV-positive, and had acute GVHD only. The T cells may come from the graft donor. CDR3 bases: TGTGCCAGCAGTCGGGACAGGGTTGGTACTGAAGCTTTCTTT. This encodes CASSRDRVGTEAFF.